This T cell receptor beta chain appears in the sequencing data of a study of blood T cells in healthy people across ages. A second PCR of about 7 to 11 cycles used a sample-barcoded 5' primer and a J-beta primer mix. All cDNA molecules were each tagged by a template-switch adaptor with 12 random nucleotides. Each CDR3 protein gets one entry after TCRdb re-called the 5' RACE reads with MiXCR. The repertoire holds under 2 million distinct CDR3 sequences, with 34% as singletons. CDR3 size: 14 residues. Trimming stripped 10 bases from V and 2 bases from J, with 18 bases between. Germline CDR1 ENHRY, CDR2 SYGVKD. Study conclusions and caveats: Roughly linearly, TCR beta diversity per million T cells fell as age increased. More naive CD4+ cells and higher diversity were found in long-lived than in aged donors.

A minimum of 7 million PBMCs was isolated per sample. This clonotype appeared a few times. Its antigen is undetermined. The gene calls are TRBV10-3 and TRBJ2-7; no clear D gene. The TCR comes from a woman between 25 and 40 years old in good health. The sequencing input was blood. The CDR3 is CATKGTFLTYEQYF. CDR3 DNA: TGTGCCACGAAAGGTACCTTCTTGACCTACGAGCAGTACTTC.